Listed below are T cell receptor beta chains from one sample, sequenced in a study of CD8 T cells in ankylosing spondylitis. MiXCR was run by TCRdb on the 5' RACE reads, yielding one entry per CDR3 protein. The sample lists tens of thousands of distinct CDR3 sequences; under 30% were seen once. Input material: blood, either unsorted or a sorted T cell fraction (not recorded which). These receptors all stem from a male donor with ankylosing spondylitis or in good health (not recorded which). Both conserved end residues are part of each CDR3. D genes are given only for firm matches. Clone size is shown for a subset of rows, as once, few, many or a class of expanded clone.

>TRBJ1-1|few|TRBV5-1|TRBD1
TGCGCCAGCAGCGATCACAGGGGGCTGAACACTGAAGCTTTCTTT
CASSDHRGLNTEAFF
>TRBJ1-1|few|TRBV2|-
TGTGCCAGCAGTGATAGGGAGAACACTGAAGCTTTCTTT
CASSDRENTEAFF
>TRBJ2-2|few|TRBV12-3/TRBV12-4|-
TGTGCCAGCAGTTTGGCTATGCGACCGACGAACACCGGGGAGCTGTTTTTT
CASSLAMRPTNTGELFF
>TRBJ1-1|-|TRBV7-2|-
TGTGCCAGCAGCACCGGAAGGAACACTGAAGCTTTCTTT
CASSTGRNTEAFF
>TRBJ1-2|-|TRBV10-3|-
TGTGCCATCAGTGATCCGACAGGCAGTGGCTACACCTTC
CAISDPTGSGYTF
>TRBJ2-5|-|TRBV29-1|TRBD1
TGCAGCTCCGGGACAGGGGGCGAGGAGACCCAGTACTTC
CSSGTGGEETQYF
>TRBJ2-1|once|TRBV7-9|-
TGTGCCAGCAGCTTAGGGTGGGTGTTGACTGAGCAGTTCTTC
CASSLGWVLTEQFF
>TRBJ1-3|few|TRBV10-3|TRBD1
TGTGCCATCAGTAAGACAGGGTATTCGTCTGGAAACACCATATATTTT
CAISKTGYSSGNTIYF
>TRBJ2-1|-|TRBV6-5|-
TGTGCCAGCAGTTATTTGAGCTCCTACAATGAGCAGTTCTTC
CASSYLSSYNEQFF
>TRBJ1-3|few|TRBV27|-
TGTGCCAGCAGGGAAACAGGGACTCTCTCTGGAAACACCATATATTTT
CASRETGTLSGNTIYF
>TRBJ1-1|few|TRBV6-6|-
TGTGCCAGCAGTTACGGGCCAAACACTGAAGCTTTCTTT
CASSYGPNTEAFF
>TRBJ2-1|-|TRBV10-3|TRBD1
TGTGCCATCAGTGTCAGCCGGGACAGGGGTTACAATGAGCAGTTCTTC
CAISVSRDRGYNEQFF
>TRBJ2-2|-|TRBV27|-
TGTGCCAGCAGTCCCCCTTATTCCGGGGAGCTGTTTTTT
CASSPPYSGELFF
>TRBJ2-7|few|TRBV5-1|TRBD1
TGCGCCAGCAGCTTGGAGACAGGGACCTCCGAGCAGTACTTC
CASSLETGTSEQYF
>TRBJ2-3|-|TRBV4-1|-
TGCGCCAGCAGCCACGGGGACACCACAGATACGCAGTATTTT
CASSHGDTTDTQYF
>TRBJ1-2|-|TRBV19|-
TGTGCCAGTAGTCAGAACAGAGGACAGCTTCGAGGCTACACCTTC
CASSQNRGQLRGYTF
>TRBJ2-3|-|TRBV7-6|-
TGTGCCAGCAGCTTACCCCCCACCAGCCCGCGGGCCGAAGATACGCAGTATTTT
CASSLPPTSPRAEDTQYF
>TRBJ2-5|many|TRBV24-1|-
TGTGCCACCAGTGATTTGCCCCCTGCGGAGACCCAGTACTTC
CATSDLPPAETQYF
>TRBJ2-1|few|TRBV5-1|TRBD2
TGCGCCAGCAGCTTGGGGCTAGCGGTATCCTACAATGAGCAGTTCTTC
CASSLGLAVSYNEQFF
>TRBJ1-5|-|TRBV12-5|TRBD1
TGTGCTAGTGGTCCCGGGACAGGGGGGAATCAGCCCCAGCATTTT
CASGPGTGGNQPQHF
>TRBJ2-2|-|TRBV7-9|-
TGTGCCAGCAGCTTGGTACCTGTAATGGTCACCGGGGAGCTGTTTTTT
CASSLVPVMVTGELFF
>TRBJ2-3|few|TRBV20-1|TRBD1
TGCAGTGCTAGGGACAGGGGACGCACAGATACGCAGTATTTT
CSARDRGRTDTQYF
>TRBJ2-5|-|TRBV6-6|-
TGTGCCAGCAGAGGGACTCAAGAGACCCAGTACTTC
CASRGTQETQYF
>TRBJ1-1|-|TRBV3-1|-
TGTGCCAGCTCCAAAATTAAACAGGGTGTGATGAACACTGAAGCTTTCTTT
CASSKIKQGVMNTEAFF
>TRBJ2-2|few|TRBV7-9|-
TGTGCCAGCAGCTTAGAAATCAGGGGAACGGACACCGGGGAGCTGTTTTTT
CASSLEIRGTDTGELFF
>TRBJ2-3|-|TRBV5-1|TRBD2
TGCGCCAGCAGCCCTATGATAGCGGGTCGCGTCGAGCAGTATTTT
CASSPMIAGRVEQYF
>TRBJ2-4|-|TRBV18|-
TGTGCCAGCTCACCACCGGGGTTGGCGGACATTCAGTACTTC
CASSPPGLADIQYF
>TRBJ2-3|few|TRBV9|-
TGTGCCAGCAGCGTAGGAGCGGTCGTAGGCACAGATACGCAGTATTTT
CASSVGAVVGTDTQYF
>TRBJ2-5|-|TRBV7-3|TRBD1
TGTGCCAGCAGCCTGTTTACAGGGGTCGGGGAGACCCAGTACTTC
CASSLFTGVGETQYF
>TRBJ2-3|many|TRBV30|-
TGTGCCTGGAGTGTAGTATCCGATACGCAGTATTTT
CAWSVVSDTQYF
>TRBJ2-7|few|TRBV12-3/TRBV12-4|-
TGTGCCAGCAGTATGGCGGGACGGAACGAGCAGTACTTC
CASSMAGRNEQYF
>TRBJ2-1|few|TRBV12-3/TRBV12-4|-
TGTGCCAGCACCCCTGCCAATGAGCAGTTCTTC
CASTPANEQFF
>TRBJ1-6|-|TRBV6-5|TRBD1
TGTGCCAGCAGTTACGCTCCGGGACAGGGGCTACCCCTCCACTTT
CASSYAPGQGLPLHF
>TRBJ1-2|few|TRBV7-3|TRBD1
TGTGCCAGCAGCTTAGATCCAGGGGGCGCGGGCTACACCTTC
CASSLDPGGAGYTF
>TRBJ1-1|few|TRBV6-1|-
TGTGCCAGCAGTGATCAATCGAACACTGAAGCTTTCTTT
CASSDQSNTEAFF
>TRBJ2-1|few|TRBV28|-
TGTGCCAGCAGAGAGGACAGTAGCTCCTACAATGAGCAGTTCTTC
CASREDSSSYNEQFF
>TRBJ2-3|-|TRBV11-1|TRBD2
TGTGCCAGCAGCCATTTAGGGGTAATAGCGGGAACCACAGATACGCAGTATTTT
CASSHLGVIAGTTDTQYF
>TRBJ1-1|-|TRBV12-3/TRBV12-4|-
TGTGCCAGCACCCCACAAATGAACACTGAAGCTTTCTTT
CASTPQMNTEAFF
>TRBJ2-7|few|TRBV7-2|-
TGTGCCAGCAGCTTAGGCCCAGGAAAATCCTACGAGCAGTACTTC
CASSLGPGKSYEQYF
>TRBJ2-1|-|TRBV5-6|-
TGTGCCAGCAGCCAAACCGGTACTAGTCCCTACAATGAGCAGTTCTTC
CASSQTGTSPYNEQFF
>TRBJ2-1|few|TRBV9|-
TGTGCCAGCAGCTCCGGGGACTACAATGAGCAGTTCTTC
CASSSGDYNEQFF
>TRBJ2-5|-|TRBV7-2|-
TGTGCCAGCGCACCGTTCTCAGAGACCCAGTACTTC
CASAPFSETQYF
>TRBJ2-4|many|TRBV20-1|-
TGCAGTGCTAGCGGGGAAAACATTCAGTACTTC
CSASGENIQYF
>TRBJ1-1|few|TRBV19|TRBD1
TGTGCCAGTACCCTATCCAACAGGGGGCTTACTGAAGCTTTCTTT
CASTLSNRGLTEAFF
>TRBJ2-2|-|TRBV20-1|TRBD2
TGCAGTGCTAGCCTCCTAGCGGGAGACCTTAACACCGGGGAGCTGTTTTTT
CSASLLAGDLNTGELFF
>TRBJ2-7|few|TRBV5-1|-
TGCGCCAGCAGCTTGGGAATAGTAAGGGGGTACTTC
CASSLGIVRGYF
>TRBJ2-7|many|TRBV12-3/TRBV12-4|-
TGTGCCAGCAGGGTTGTTGAGAGGTCGGAGCAGTACTTC
CASRVVERSEQYF
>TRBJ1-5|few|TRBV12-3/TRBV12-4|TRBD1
TGTGCCAGCAGTCAGGACAGGGCTCAGCCCCAGCATTTT
CASSQDRAQPQHF